The 17 T cell receptor beta chains below all came from one sample that was sequenced in a study of T cells expressing NK-cell markers. From the 5' RACE reads, TCRdb lists one entry per CDR3 protein and no DNA. The listing records over 120,000 distinct CDR3 sequences. The sample was blood T cells: a sorted CD56 or NKG2C T cell subset, CD4+ or CD8+ T cells, or bulk PBMC T cells (not recorded which). These receptors came from a man aged 18 to 29 in good health.

V is TRBV4-3 and J is TRBJ2-2. Per germline, CDR1 LGHNA and CDR2 YSLEER. The CDR3 is 14 residues long. The CDR3 sequence: CASSQDSVTGELFF.

This sequence joins TRBV27 and TRBJ2-7; no DNA is available, so the TRBD2 call from TCRdb remains unchecked. Per the germline V gene, CDR1 is MNHEY and CDR2 is SMNVEV (reference sequence). The CDR3 extends over 13 amino acids. Here the CDR3 reads CASSFGPSGEQYF.

CDR3 protein: CASSFTGTSDYNEQFF. This chain links TRBV5-1 with TRBJ2-1; TCRdb's assignment of TRBD2 cannot be checked, as there is no DNA. CDR3 length: 16 amino acids. Germline CDR1 and CDR2: SGHRS and YFSETQ.

The chain is built from TRBV19 and TRBJ2-7; checking the TCRdb D call of TRBD2 is not possible without DNA. CDR1 is LNHDA and CDR2 is SQIVND in the germline V gene (reference sequence). CDR3 length: 15 amino acids. The CDR3 reads CASSVNGLAAYEQYF.

The chain recombines TRBV4-1 with TRBJ1-3. Looked up from germline, CDR1 is MGHRA and CDR2 is YSYEKL. The CDR3 contains 14 residues. The CDR3 here is CASSQVSGRNTIYF.

The chain links TRBV11-3 to TRBJ2-5; TCRdb calls TRBD2, which cannot be checked without DNA. Germline loops: CDR1 SGHNT, CDR2 YENEEA. The CDR3 is 15 residues long. The CDR3 spells CASSATSGSLETQYF.

The V call is TRBV5-6, the J call TRBJ2-1; TCRdb picks TRBD2, but there is no DNA to check that call. Germline V lookup: CDR1 SGHDT, CDR2 YYEEEE. The length of the CDR3 is 16 residues. The CDR3 region is CASSLGASPRLGEQFF.

The chain joins TRBV13 to TRBJ2-3; TCRdb outputs TRBD2, but without DNA this stays unchecked. The V gene's germline CDR1 is PRHDT and CDR2 FYEKMQ (reference sequence). The CDR3 loop spans 16 amino acids. CDR3 sequence reads: CASSLERELRTDTQYF.

The J gene is TRBJ2-4, the V gene TRBV5-1; the TCRdb D gene call, TRBD1, has no DNA to confirm it. CDR3 length: 13 residues. From germline, CDR1 is SGHRS and CDR2 YFSETQ. The CDR3 protein is CASTPETKNIQYF.

The rearrangement joins TRBV5-4 to TRBJ2-7; TCRdb lists TRBD1, though no DNA is available to test this call. Germline CDR1 reads SGHNT; CDR2 reads YYREEE (reference sequence). The CDR3 covers 14 residues. CDR3 residues: CASSLVGAAYEQYF.

The V and J genes are TRBV7-8 and TRBJ1-1. CDR3 length: 15 amino acids. In germline, CDR1 is SGHVS, CDR2 FQNEAQ. The CDR3 loop reads CASSLGEGVNTEAFF.

The chain links TRBV5-6 to TRBJ2-3; TCRdb indicates TRBD1, and absent DNA this call remains unverified. Germline V gene lookup returns CDR1 SGHDT and CDR2 YYEEEE. The CDR3 contains 16 residues. The CDR3 region is CASSLSSLAATDTQYF.

This chain connects TRBV15 to TRBJ2-1; TCRdb's D call, TRBD2, is unchecked because there is no DNA. CDR1 is LNHNV and CDR2 is YYDKDF in the germline V gene (reference sequence). The CDR3 is 14 residues long. The CDR3 sequence: CATTGGRMSNEQFF.

The chain recombines TRBV7-8 with TRBJ2-1. CDR1 SGHVS and CDR2 FQNEAQ come from the germline V gene. The CDR3 is 15 amino acids. The CDR3 sequence: CASSPSGRAFNEQFF.

The rearrangement uses TRBV7-9 and TRBJ1-5; the D call from TCRdb, TRBD1, cannot be confirmed without DNA. Germline assignment: CDR1 SEHNR and CDR2 FQNEAQ (reference sequence). The CDR3 totals 15 residues. The chain's CDR3 is CASSTTGESGQPQHF.

This CDR3 is CSVLGGDSAISTDTQYF. The chain is built from TRBV29-1 and TRBJ2-3; TCRdb picks TRBD1, but there is no DNA to check that call. The germline V gene has CDR1 SQVTM and CDR2 ANQGSEA. CDR3 size: 17 residues.

The chain carries TRBV19 and TRBJ2-1; without DNA, the TCRdb call of TRBD2 cannot be checked. Germline V gene data show CDR1 as LNHDA and CDR2 as SQIVND (reference sequence). The CDR3 spans 19 residues. The CDR3 spells CASRGPGLVGLSSYNEQFF.